This TCR beta chain originates from a study of shared clonotypes between healthy human individuals. CDR3 length: 11 amino acids. The V end was cut by 5 bases, the J end by 4 bases, with 6 bases between. Per germline, CDR1 SGHTA and CDR2 FQGNSA. Original data processing: Junction-only sequences without quality scores were provided by ImmunoSEQ, so filtering was different. Sequenced by immunoSEQ multiplex PCR; TCRdb stores in-frame clones only, minus some. V and J calls and clone size are copied from that table; D and trimming were computed from the DNA. Here the sample spans 2 million to 2.5 million clones, 80% to 95% being singletons. A remark on this clone: Other DNA sequences from this sample encode an identical CDR3 as well.

The V and J genes are TRBV7-2 and TRBJ2-7; D is unclear. The receptor's source is a man between 18 and 29 years old in good health. Some clones in this sample may be carry-over from other donors' samples. Sequences were obtained from naive CD4+ T cells from PBMCs. Described subset: CD45RA+ positively selected. CDR3: CASSLLYEQYF. The DNA for the CDR3 is TGTGCCAGCAGCCTCCTTTACGAGCAGTACTTC.